This T cell receptor beta chain was captured by sequencing in a study of spatial heterogeneity in lung cancer. General observations from the study: Tumoral mutation counts were tracked by counts of expanded intratumoral alpha and beta TCRs.

On this clonotype: Its antigen is unidentified.

TCRdb redid the calling of the 5' RACE reads with MiXCR, one entry per CDR3 protein. Here the sample spans around 18,000 distinct CDR3 sequences, roughly 6% being singletons. Time point meaning: sample taken at primary tumor resection. The CDR3 contains 14 residues. V gave up 5 bases and J gave up 3 bases, with 11 bases separating them. J is TRBJ1-5 and V is TRBV12-3 or TRBV12-4; D is unclear. The input for sequencing was lung tumor tissue, taken at surgery. The receptor comes from a female donor with early-stage non-small cell lung cancer. The DNA for the CDR3 is TGTGCCAGCAGTGTCCCGGGAGTCAATCAGCCCCAGCATTTT. It codes for CASSVPGVNQPQHF.